This passage covers 30 T cell receptor beta chains from one sample sequenced in a study of blood T cell repertoires in COVID-19. TCRdb keeps only in-frame clones here, not all; method: immunoSEQ multiplex PCR. The sample consists of 180,000 or so clones, around 80% of them appearing once. Source material: peripheral blood. These receptor sequences come from a woman older than 75 with active or convalescent COVID-19.

DNA for the CDR3: TGTGCCAGTATACGAGCGGGCCCCCGGAACACTGAAGCTTTCTTT. It translates to CASIRAGPRNTEAFF. The chain combines TRBV19 with TRBJ1-1; no clear D. There are 15 residues in the CDR3. Trimming shortened V by 7 bases and J by 1 base, and 16 bases separated the two germline ends. Germline V gene lookup returns CDR1 LNHDA and CDR2 SQIVND (reference sequence).

The chain is built from TRBV3-1 (or the pseudogene TRBV3-2) and TRBJ2-7, with D possibly being TRBD1 (5 bases). Germline lookup yields CDR1 LGHDT and CDR2 YNNKEL (reference sequence). This CDR3 is 13 amino acids long. Trimming left V 1 base short and J 7 bases short, with 11 bases between. CDR3 sequence reads: CASSQGAGWEQYF. DNA of the CDR3: TGTGCCAGCAGCCAAGGGGCAGGGTGGGAGCAGTACTTC.

V is TRBV11-2 and J is TRBJ2-6, with 9 bases aligning to TRBD1. The CDR3 has 15 residues. The germline V gene has CDR1 SGHAT and CDR2 FQNNGV. The V and J ends lost 5 bases and 2 bases, in that order; junction bases with no gene match: 1. This chain's CDR3 is CASSRTGAGANVLTF. Written as DNA, the CDR3 is TGTGCCAGCAGCCGGACAGGGGCTGGGGCCAACGTCCTGACTTTC.

The DNA for the CDR3 is TGTGCCAGCAGTTCCGAACTAGCCCGGGGGTCCCAGTACTTC. Protein: CASSSELARGSQYF. V gene TRBV28 combines with J gene TRBJ2-5; tentatively, D is TRBD2 (6 bases). Trimming removed 4 bases from V and 9 bases from J, with 18 bases in between. The CDR3 totals 14 residues. Germline lookup yields CDR1 MDHEN and CDR2 SYDVKM.

This chain connects TRBV5-1 to TRBJ1-2; 8 bases fit TRBD1. Germline CDR1 reads SGHRS; CDR2 reads YFSETQ. The CDR3 contains 15 residues. The V and J ends lost 2 bases and 6 bases, in that order; junction bases with no gene match: 9. The CDR3 DNA reads TGCGCCAGCAGCTTTTATGGACAGGGAGGAAATGGCTACACCTTC. Its translation: CASSFYGQGGNGYTF. Full variable domain (remainder filled in from reference TRBV5-1 and TRBJ1-2): KAGVTQTPRYLIKTRGQQVTLSCSPISGHRSVSWYQQTPGQGLQFLFEYFSETQRNKGNFPGRFSGRQFSNSRSEMNVSTLELGDSALYLCASSFYGQGGNGYTFGSGTRLTVV.

The chain recombines TRBV10-3 with TRBJ1-2; 8 bases map to TRBD1. The CDR3 extends over 14 amino acids. The trim removed 0 bases at V and 3 bases at J, leaving 0 bases unmatched. Germline CDR1 reads ENHRY; CDR2 reads SYGVKD. The DNA for the CDR3 is TGTGCCATCAGTGAGTCGACAGGGGACTATGGCTACACCTTC. Translated, it gives CAISESTGDYGYTF.

This clone was observed many times. The J gene is TRBJ1-5, the V gene TRBV28; maybe TRBD1 (5 bases). Trimming stripped 7 bases from V and 5 bases from J, with 15 bases between. Germline V CDR1 and CDR2: MDHEN, SYDVKM. The CDR3 is made up of 14 amino acids. CDR3 protein: CASTLWQGDQPQHF. CDR3 DNA sequence: TGTGCCAGCACCCTGTGGCAGGGCGATCAGCCCCAGCATTTT. The variable domain in full, with the rest retrieved from reference TRBV28 and TRBJ1-5, is DVKVTQSSRYLVKRTGEKVFLECVQDMDHENMFWYRQDPGLGLRLIYFSYDVKMKEKGDIPEGYSVSREKKERFSLILESASTNQTSMYLCASTLWQGDQPQHFGDGTRLSIL.

The J gene is TRBJ2-7, the V gene TRBV3-1 (or the pseudogene TRBV3-2); 16 nucleotides agree with TRBD2. CDR1 is LGHDT and CDR2 is YNNKEL in the germline V gene (reference sequence). J lost 0 bases, V lost 4 bases, and 9 bases had no gene match. CDR3 size: 19 residues. The CDR3 coding sequence is TGTGCCAGCAGCCCGAAGCGGGGACTAGCGGGGGGGAACTCCTACGAGCAGTACTTC. This codes for CASSPKRGLAGGNSYEQYF.

The chain employs TRBV5-1 and TRBJ1-2; D is undetermined. CDR3 length: 13 residues. V gave up 0 bases and J gave up 4 bases, with 7 bases separating them. Germline loops: CDR1 SGHRS, CDR2 YFSETQ. CDR3 loop: CASSLGSGYGYTF. CDR3 nucleotide sequence: TGCGCCAGCAGCTTGGGGTCAGGCTATGGCTACACCTTC.

This chain joins TRBV7-8 and TRBJ2-3; 9 positions match TRBD2. The CDR3 consists of 18 residues. Unmatched junction bases numbered 14, after V lost 2 bases and J lost 5 bases. CDR1 and CDR2 from the germline V gene are SGHVS and FQNEAQ. The CDR3 loop is CASSLTTSGYQRGDTQYF. The CDR3 DNA sequence: TGTGCCAGCAGCTTAACAACTAGCGGGTACCAAAGGGGAGATACGCAGTATTTT.

This sequence joins TRBV5-4 and TRBJ1-1; 7 nucleotides agree with TRBD1. Germline V gene data show CDR1 as SGHNT and CDR2 as YYREEE (reference sequence). This CDR3 has 12 amino acids. J lost 11 bases, V lost 3 bases, and 7 bases had no gene match. CDR3 bases: TGTGCCAGCAGCTCGGACAGGTATGAGGCTTTCTTT. It specifies CASSSDRYEAFF.

The chain couples TRBV27 to TRBJ1-2; TRBD1 matches at 10 bases. There are 15 residues in the CDR3. Germline values: CDR1 MNHEY, CDR2 SMNVEV (reference sequence). Trimming at V came to 4 bases and at J to 2 bases, leaving 4 bases not matched to a gene. CDR3 coding DNA: TGTGCCAGCAGTTCCCCGGGACAGGGGAACTATGGCTACACCTTC. This codes for CASSSPGQGNYGYTF.

This clone came up once. V is TRBV9 and J is TRBJ2-3, with TRBD2 as a possible D gene (6 bases). This CDR3 spans 15 amino acids. Germline CDR1 is SGDLS and CDR2 is YYNGEE. Trimming shortened V by 1 base and J by 4 bases, and 13 bases separated the two germline ends. As DNA, the CDR3 is TGTGCCAGCAGCGTAACGGGAGACAAGGCAGATACGCAGTATTTT. This translates into CASSVTGDKADTQYF.

The chain joins TRBV4-3 to TRBJ1-2, with TRBD1 identical over 7 bases. The CDR3 extends over 14 amino acids. The trim removed 3 bases at V and 8 bases at J, leaving 9 bases unmatched. Looked up from germline, CDR1 is LGHNA and CDR2 is YSLEER. CDR3 sequence: CASSQGWDSQGYTF. The CDR3 nucleotides read TGCGCCAGCAGCCAGGGATGGGACAGTCAAGGCTACACCTTC.

This clone has just a few counts. The chain uses TRBV5-4 and TRBJ2-7; 9 bases align to TRBD1. Germline V lookup: CDR1 SGHNT, CDR2 YYREEE (reference sequence). Trimming at V came to 2 bases and at J to 2 bases, leaving 5 bases not matched to a gene. The CDR3 totals 15 residues. CDR3 DNA sequence: TGTGCCAGCAGCTTAAGGACAGGGGCGACCTACGAGCAGTACTTC. It is translated as CASSLRTGATYEQYF.

The chain employs TRBV24-1 and TRBJ2-7; 9 bases are a match to TRBD2. Trimming cost V 10 bases and J 4 bases; bases outside gene matches: 13. Germline-derived CDR1 and CDR2 are KGHDR and SFDVKD. The CDR3 sequence is 15 residues long. Here the CDR3 reads CATSVGSSGNYEQYF. CDR3 sequence (DNA): TGTGCCACGTCCGTGGGGTCTAGCGGGAATTACGAGCAGTACTTC.

The chain carries TRBV5-6 and TRBJ1-4, with D perhaps TRBD1 (5 bases). CDR1 is SGHDT and CDR2 is YYEEEE in the germline V gene. V was shortened by 3 bases and J by 5 bases, with 8 bases between the two germline ends. The CDR3 has 13 amino acids. The CDR3 DNA follows: TGTGCCAGCAGCTGGGGGGACAATGAAAAACTGTTTTTT. It yields the protein CASSWGDNEKLFF.

This clone was seen just once. The CDR3 nucleotides read TGTGCCAGCAGCCGCCAACCGGGGGGGACTGAAGCTTTCTTT. Its translation: CASSRQPGGTEAFF. The rearrangement joins TRBV7-8 to TRBJ1-1; TRBD1 is a possible D gene (5 bases). Germline V gives CDR1 SGHVS, CDR2 FQNEAQ. Trimming removed 5 bases at V and 5 bases at J, with 15 bases between. The CDR3 contains 14 residues.

The V gene is TRBV18, the J gene TRBJ2-2; D gene ambiguous. V lost 5 bases and J lost 1, with 11 bases in between. Germline V gene sequence: CDR1 KGHSH, CDR2 LQKENI. This CDR3 region has 15 residues. The CDR3 here is CASSTGYGNTGELFF. In DNA form, the CDR3 reads TGTGCCAGCTCAACCGGGTATGGGAACACCGGGGAGCTGTTTTTT.

The chain recombines TRBV11-2 with TRBJ1-2, with a possible D match to TRBD1 (5 bases). CDR1 SGHAT and CDR2 FQNNGV come from the germline V gene. This CDR3 contains 12 residues. V was pared by 1 base and J by 7 bases, with 7 bases between. The CDR3 DNA reads as TGTGCCAGCAGCTTAGGGGGGGGTGGCTACACCTTC. Amino acids: CASSLGGGGYTF.

The V gene is TRBV5-1, the J gene TRBJ2-5; 12 nucleotides align to TRBD1. This CDR3 spans 15 amino acids. V was pared by 4 bases and J by 5 bases, with 6 bases of the junction left unmatched. The germline CDR1 and CDR2 sequences are SGHRS and YFSETQ. The CDR3 is CASSEIGTGGETQYF. DNA of the CDR3: TGCGCCAGCAGCGAAATCGGGACAGGGGGCGAGACCCAGTACTTC.

The CDR3: CASSMAGYEQYF. DNA of the CDR3: TGTGCCAGTAGTATGGCAGGCTACGAGCAGTACTTC. J is TRBJ2-7 and V is TRBV19; D gene uncertain. This CDR3 is 12 amino acids long. V was shortened by 3 bases and J by 3 bases, with 6 bases between the two germline ends. Per the germline V gene, CDR1 is LNHDA and CDR2 is SQIVND (reference sequence). Using reference TRBV19 and TRBJ2-7 for the parts outside the CDR3, the full variable domain is DGGITQSPKYLFRKEGQNVTLSCEQNLNHDAMYWYRQDPGQGLRLIYYSQIVNDFQKGDIAEGYSVSREKKESFPLTVTSAQKNPTAFYLCASSMAGYEQYFGPGTRLTVT.

The chain recombines TRBV19 with TRBJ1-1; D remains ambiguous. Germline values: CDR1 LNHDA, CDR2 SQIVND (reference sequence). The V end was cut by 6 bases, the J end by 1 base, with 9 bases between. This CDR3 spans 13 amino acids. CDR3 sequence: CASSGGRNTEAFF. CDR3 nucleotides: TGTGCCAGTAGCGGCGGGAGGAACACTGAAGCTTTCTTT.

DNA of the CDR3: TGCGCCAGCAGCTTGCCGGCGGGGGGGGACACAGATACGCAGTATTTT. As protein: CASSLPAGGDTDTQYF. The rearrangement uses TRBV5-1 and TRBJ2-3; 9 nucleotides agree with TRBD2. V was clipped by 1 base and J by 2 bases; unmatched bases: 5. CDR3 length: 16 amino acids. CDR1 is SGHRS and CDR2 is YFSETQ in the germline V gene. The entire variable domain, with the rest obtained from reference TRBV5-1 and TRBJ2-3, is as follows: KAGVTQTPRYLIKTRGQQVTLSCSPISGHRSVSWYQQTPGQGLQFLFEYFSETQRNKGNFPGRFSGRQFSNSRSEMNVSTLELGDSALYLCASSLPAGGDTDTQYFGPGTRLTVL.

CDR3 in DNA: TGTGCCAGCAGCCAAGCCGGGGCAGGGGGAAATCCGCCCCCCTACGAGCAGTACTTC. Its protein is CASSQAGAGGNPPPYEQYF. The chain carries TRBV3-1 (or the pseudogene TRBV3-2) and TRBJ2-7; 7 bases map to TRBD1. Germline V lookup: CDR1 LGHDT, CDR2 YNNKEL (reference sequence). With 1 base clipped from V and 2 bases from J, the junction kept 17 bases outside the gene matches. The CDR3 is 19 amino acids.

For the CDR3, the DNA is TGTGCCAGCAGTGGGGGCAACTATGGCTACACCTTC. Amino acids: CASSGGNYGYTF. The V call is TRBV2, the J call TRBJ1-2; D is possibly TRBD1 (5 bases). The CDR3 loop spans 12 amino acids. From germline, CDR1 is SNHLY and CDR2 FYNNEI. V shed 4 bases and J shed 2 bases, with 5 bases lying between them.

The V and J genes are TRBV19 and TRBJ1-3; TRBD1 matches at 7 bases. CDR1 and CDR2 from the germline V gene are LNHDA and SQIVND (reference sequence). Trimming at V came to 6 bases and at J to 0 bases, leaving 5 bases not matched to a gene. The CDR3 is 15 residues long. The CDR3 DNA reads as TGTGCCAGTAGACAAGACAGGGCCTCTGGAAACACCATATATTTT. Translating gives CASRQDRASGNTIYF.

The chain uses TRBV5-1 and TRBJ2-4; D remains unclear. Trimming took off 0 bases at V and 2 bases at J, with 6 bases between the two ends. CDR1 is SGHRS and CDR2 is YFSETQ in the germline V gene. This CDR3 comprises 14 residues. The CDR3 bases are TGCGCCAGCAGCTTGGGTAGTACCAAAAACATTCAGTACTTC. Translating gives CASSLGSTKNIQYF.

The CDR3 DNA follows: TGTGCCAGCAGTTACTTACAGAGAGGCTACACCTTC. It yields the protein CASSYLQRGYTF. The V call is TRBV6-6, the J call TRBJ1-2; unclear D gene. Germline V gene lookup returns CDR1 MNHNY and CDR2 SVGAGI (reference sequence). With 1 base removed from V and 8 bases from J, the gap between germline ends came to 8 bases. The length of the CDR3 is 12 residues.

The genes are TRBV11-3 and TRBJ2-2, with a weak D call TRBD2 (5 bases). CDR3 length: 16 residues. CDR1 SGHNT and CDR2 YENEEA come from the germline V gene. Trimming took 3 bases from V and 3 from J, leaving 14 bases between them. The CDR3 coding sequence is TGTGCCAGCAGCTTCTCGGCGGGTGACTACACCGGGGAGCTGTTTTTT. It encodes CASSFSAGDYTGELFF.